These T cell receptor beta chains were read from a single sample in a study of technical replicates of blood from a few donors. Method: immunoSEQ multiplex PCR; TCRdb's copy keeps in-frame clones and lacks some. In the table there are roughly 60,000 clones, 75% to 90% of which are singletons. The sequenced material came from PBMCs. The receptors were sampled from a human donor in good health. Some clones in this sample may be carry-over from other donors' samples. CDR3s include the opening cysteine and the closing phenylalanine or tryptophan. D genes are given only for firm matches. Clone size is stated in some rows and not others, as once, few, many or a class when expanded.

j_call: TRBJ2-7; v_call: TRBV7-2; d_call: TRBD2; clone_size: NA; cdr3_nt: TGTGCCAGCAGCCAGGGGACTAGCGGTTTGTACGAGCAGTACTTC; cdr3_aa: CASSQGTSGLYEQYF
j_call: TRBJ2-3; v_call: TRBV5-1; d_call: NA; clone_size: NA; cdr3_nt: TGCGCCAGCAGCTCGTACGGGGGGCCCACAGATACGCAGTATTTT; cdr3_aa: CASSSYGGPTDTQYF
j_call: TRBJ1-2; v_call: TRBV2; d_call: NA; clone_size: NA; cdr3_nt: TGTGCCAGCAGTGTCGAGGGTCGCTACACCTTC; cdr3_aa: CASSVEGRYTF
j_call: TRBJ1-3; v_call: TRBV5-6; d_call: NA; clone_size: NA; cdr3_nt: TGTGCCAGCAGCTTGCGGAACAGCCCCTCTGGAAACACCATATATTTT; cdr3_aa: CASSLRNSPSGNTIYF
j_call: TRBJ1-4; v_call: TRBV7-2; d_call: TRBD1; clone_size: once; cdr3_nt: TGTGCCAGCAGCTCTGACAGGGGGCAGGAAAAACTGTTTTTT; cdr3_aa: CASSSDRGQEKLFF
j_call: TRBJ2-7; v_call: TRBV7-9; d_call: TRBD1; clone_size: NA; cdr3_nt: TGTGCCAGCAGCTATGTAGGGGGCCCCGAGCAGTACTTC; cdr3_aa: CASSYVGGPEQYF
j_call: TRBJ2-5; v_call: TRBV5-6; d_call: NA; clone_size: NA; cdr3_nt: TGTGCCAGCAGCGGGCCGAGGAGGGAGCAGTACTTC; cdr3_aa: CASSGPRREQYF
j_call: TRBJ1-5; v_call: TRBV2; d_call: NA; clone_size: NA; cdr3_nt: TGTGCCAGCAGCCCGGGACATTGGCTCAATCAGCCCCAGCATTTT; cdr3_aa: CASSPGHWLNQPQHF
j_call: TRBJ2-1; v_call: TRBV19; d_call: TRBD2; clone_size: NA; cdr3_nt: TGTGCCAGTAGTCCGCGACTAGCGGGGGGGAGGAATGAGCAGTTCTTC; cdr3_aa: CASSPRLAGGRNEQFF
j_call: TRBJ2-3; v_call: TRBV6-4; d_call: NA; clone_size: many; cdr3_nt: TGTGCCAGCAGTGACTCCAAGGGGGCAGATACGCAGTATTTT; cdr3_aa: CASSDSKGADTQYF
j_call: TRBJ2-1; v_call: TRBV7-9; d_call: NA; clone_size: NA; cdr3_nt: TGTGCCAGCAGCACAGAGGGTGAGCAGTTCTTC; cdr3_aa: CASSTEGEQFF
j_call: TRBJ1-1; v_call: TRBV29-1; d_call: NA; clone_size: NA; cdr3_nt: TGCAGCGCAGAGACAGAGTTGAACACTGAAGCTTTCTTT; cdr3_aa: CSAETELNTEAFF
j_call: TRBJ2-6; v_call: TRBV18; d_call: NA; clone_size: NA; cdr3_nt: TGTGCCAGCTCCCCTACCTTTGTGGGAGCTGGGGCCAACGTCCTGACTTTC; cdr3_aa: CASSPTFVGAGANVLTF
j_call: TRBJ1-1; v_call: TRBV2; d_call: TRBD1; clone_size: NA; cdr3_nt: TGTGCCAGCAGTTGGGACAGGGAAGCTTTCTTT; cdr3_aa: CASSWDREAFF
j_call: TRBJ2-3; v_call: TRBV29-1; d_call: NA; clone_size: NA; cdr3_nt: TGCAGCGTTGATTTTCGGAGCACCACAGATACGCAGTATTTT; cdr3_aa: CSVDFRSTTDTQYF
j_call: TRBJ2-1; v_call: TRBV7-8; d_call: NA; clone_size: NA; cdr3_nt: TGTGCCAGCAGCCCGCCCCGGGGGAGCTCCTACAATGAGCAGTTCTTC; cdr3_aa: CASSPPRGSSYNEQFF
j_call: TRBJ2-1; v_call: TRBV11-1; d_call: NA; clone_size: NA; cdr3_nt: TGTGCCAGCAGCGCCGTGGGGGCGTTAGGCAATGAGCAGTTCTTC; cdr3_aa: CASSAVGALGNEQFF
j_call: TRBJ2-4; v_call: TRBV6-5; d_call: NA; clone_size: NA; cdr3_nt: TGTGCCAGCAGTTACACTGGAGCCAAAAACATTCAGTACTTC; cdr3_aa: CASSYTGAKNIQYF
j_call: TRBJ2-1; v_call: TRBV5-6; d_call: TRBD1; clone_size: NA; cdr3_nt: TGTGCCAGCAGCCGGGACAGTAGGCGCAGGGAGCAGTTCTTC; cdr3_aa: CASSRDSRRREQFF
j_call: TRBJ1-1; v_call: TRBV5-8; d_call: NA; clone_size: NA; cdr3_nt: TGTGCCAGCAGCTCCAGGAGGCGCGGCACTGAAGCTTTCTTT; cdr3_aa: CASSSRRRGTEAFF
j_call: TRBJ2-2; v_call: TRBV5-4; d_call: NA; clone_size: NA; cdr3_nt: TGTGCCAGCAGCTTGGTGGGGGGAGGATCTACCGGGGAGCTGTTTTTT; cdr3_aa: CASSLVGGGSTGELFF